Listed below are T cell receptor beta chains from one sample, sequenced in a study of T cells in Graves' hyperthyroidism and ophthalmopathy. TCRdb re-analysed the multiplex PCR reads in MiXCR, keeping a single row per CDR3 protein. The table includes hundreds of thousands of distinct CDR3 sequences, 13% to 15% detected once. The sample comprised blood. These receptors originate from a woman aged 18 to 35 with Graves' hyperthyroidism. Each CDR3 is given with its conserved first and last residue. D genes are given only for firm matches. Rows may omit the clone size; those that give it use once, few, many or a size class.

clone_size,d_call,v_call,j_call,cdr3_aa,cdr3_nt
few,TRBD2,TRBV28,TRBJ2-1,CASSAPGLGIRDEQFF,TGTGCCAGCAGTGCCCCGGGACTAGGTATAAGGGATGAGCAGTTCTTC
.,.,TRBV12-3/TRBV12-4,TRBJ1-4,CASSWTNRGNEKLFF,TGTGCCAGCAGTTGGACTAACCGGGGTAATGAAAAACTGTTTTTT
many,.,TRBV5-8,TRBJ2-3,CASSLGRDGSTDTQYF,TGTGCCAGCAGCTTGGGCCGGGACGGCAGCACAGATACGCAGTATTTT
.,.,TRBV6-1,TRBJ2-7,CASSEATGSVPYEQYF,TGTGCCAGCAGTGAGGCAACAGGGAGCGTTCCCTACGAGCAGTACTTC
many,TRBD2,TRBV7-2,TRBJ2-7,CASSLSLAGGYEQYF,TGTGCCAGCAGCTTATCCCTAGCGGGAGGGTACGAGCAGTACTTC
many,TRBD2,TRBV20-1,TRBJ2-1,CSARELAGDYNEQFF,TGCAGTGCTAGAGAACTAGCGGGAGACTACAATGAGCAGTTCTTC
many,.,TRBV3-1,TRBJ2-7,CASSQGPRQYF,TGTGCCAGCAGCCAAGGACCGAGGCAGTACTTC
many,.,TRBV7-9,TRBJ2-7,CASSPERTSYEQYF,TGTGCCAGCAGCCCCGAGCGTACCTCCTACGAGCAGTACTTC
few,.,TRBV20-1,TRBJ1-4,CSVLMRNEKLFF,TGCAGTGTGCTTATGAGAAATGAAAAACTGTTTTTT
.,.,TRBV6-5,TRBJ1-1,CASSYRGPGLDTEAFF,TGTGCCAGCAGTTACCGGGGCCCAGGGCTTGACACTGAAGCTTTCTTT
many,.,TRBV18,TRBJ1-5,CASSPMGDQPQHF,TGTGCCAGCTCACCGATGGGGGATCAGCCCCAGCATTTT
many,TRBD1,TRBV20-1,TRBJ2-7,CSAQGASYEQYF,TGCAGTGCGCAGGGGGCCTCCTACGAGCAGTACTTC
many,.,TRBV5-1,TRBJ2-3,CASSRQESTDTQYF,TGCGCCAGCAGCCGGCAGGAAAGCACAGATACGCAGTATTTT
many,TRBD2,TRBV7-8,TRBJ2-2,CASSSFPSGPGELFF,TGTGCCAGCAGCTCGTTCCCTAGCGGTCCCGGGGAGCTGTTTTTT
.,.,TRBV12-3/TRBV12-4,TRBJ2-1,CASGSGSHERFF,TGTGCTAGCGGCTCAGGGTCCCATGAGCGGTTCTTC
.,.,TRBV5-6,TRBJ1-4,CASSFGTGGEKLFF,TGTGCCAGCAGCTTCGGGACCGGTGGGGAAAAACTGTTTTTT
few,.,TRBV11-2,TRBJ1-5,CASSLGPTDRDQPQHF,TGTGCCAGCAGCTTAGGGCCCACGGACCGGGATCAGCCCCAGCATTTT
.,.,TRBV13,TRBJ2-1,CASSLGGPLNEQFF,TGTGCCAGCAGCTTAGGTGGGCCCCTAAATGAGCAGTTCTTC
.,TRBD1,TRBV10-3,TRBJ2-1,CAISGSDRATYNEQFF,TGTGCCATCAGTGGGTCCGACAGGGCTACTTACAATGAGCAGTTCTTC
.,.,TRBV7-9,TRBJ2-1,CASTGLNEQFF,TGTGCCAGCACTGGCTTAAATGAGCAGTTCTTC
few,.,TRBV24-1,TRBJ1-1,CATSDLTQPEAFF,TGTGCCACCAGTGATTTAACCCAGCCTGAAGCTTTCTTT
.,.,TRBV6-1,TRBJ2-7,CASSTNRRNSYEQYF,TGTGCCAGCAGTACAAATAGGAGGAACTCCTACGAGCAGTACTTC
few,.,TRBV7-9,TRBJ2-2,CASSSPRGGNTGELFF,TGTGCCAGCAGCTCCCCCCGGGGTGGAAACACCGGGGAGCTGTTTTTT